These 24 T cell receptor beta chains originate from one sample sequenced in a study of blood T cell repertoires in COVID-19. Measured with immunoSEQ multiplex PCR; TCRdb has only the in-frame clones, and not every one. In the table there are approximately 98,000 clones, roughly 87% of which are singletons. The specimen was peripheral blood. These receptors originate from a man older than 75 with acute or convalescent COVID-19.

The chain couples TRBV6-1 to TRBJ1-2, with a possible D match to TRBD1 (6 bases). The CDR3 is 13 amino acids. Trimming stripped 3 bases from V and 4 bases from J, with 9 bases between. CDR1 and CDR2 (germline): MNHNS, SASEGT. The CDR3 region has the DNA TGTGCCAGCAGTGAGCAGGGGAGCTATGGCTACACCTTC. The encoded protein is CASSEQGSYGYTF.

The chain combines TRBV7-2 with TRBJ2-7, with 11 bases matching TRBD1. The CDR3 has 15 residues. Trimming cost V 4 bases and J 6 bases; bases outside gene matches: 8. Germline V gene data show CDR1 as SGHTA and CDR2 as FQGNSA. The CDR3 DNA reads TGTGCCAGCAGCTCGATCGGACAGGGGGCGTCCGAGCAGTACTTC. Translated, it gives CASSSIGQGASEQYF.

The sample holds one count of this clone. The rearrangement joins TRBV5-1 to TRBJ1-3; the D is unclear. This CDR3 comprises 14 residues. Trimming shortened V by 4 bases and J by 0 bases, and 8 bases separated the two germline ends. CDR1 is SGHRS and CDR2 is YFSETQ in the germline V gene. The CDR3 reads CASSQAHSGNTIYF. The CDR3 DNA follows: TGCGCCAGCAGCCAGGCCCACTCTGGAAACACCATATATTTT. The variable domain in full, completed from reference TRBV5-1 and TRBJ1-3, reads KAGVTQTPRYLIKTRGQQVTLSCSPISGHRSVSWYQQTPGQGLQFLFEYFSETQRNKGNFPGRFSGRQFSNSRSEMNVSTLELGDSALYLCASSQAHSGNTIYFGEGSWLTVV.

The chain's CDR3 is CASSAGVGGYTF. CDR3 DNA sequence: TGTGCCAGTAGTGCAGGGGTGGGCGGCTACACCTTC. The V and J genes are TRBV19 and TRBJ1-2; D may be TRBD1 (6 bases). The germline CDR1 and CDR2 sequences are LNHDA and SQIVND (reference sequence). This CDR3 is 12 amino acids long. Trimming cost V 5 bases and J 8 bases, with 12 bases left between them. Supplemented by reference TRBV19 and TRBJ1-2, the full variable domain reads DGGITQSPKYLFRKEGQNVTLSCEQNLNHDAMYWYRQDPGQGLRLIYYSQIVNDFQKGDIAEGYSVSREKKESFPLTVTSAQKNPTAFYLCASSAGVGGYTFGSGTRLTVV.

V usage is TRBV19 and J usage is TRBJ2-3; 9 bases fit TRBD2. With V trimmed by 0 bases and J by 4 bases, 5 bases remained unmatched. From germline, CDR1 is LNHDA and CDR2 SQIVND (reference sequence). The CDR3 extends over 16 amino acids. CDR3 DNA: TGTGCCAGTAGTATAGACTCGCGGGAGGGGGCAGATACGCAGTATTTT. This translates into CASSIDSREGADTQYF.

This clone was detected only once. This sequence joins TRBV15 and TRBJ1-3; possible D gene TRBD1, 6 bases. With 8 bases removed from V and 0 bases from J, the gap between germline ends came to 14 bases. CDR1 is LNHNV, CDR2 YYDKDF, per germline (reference sequence). The CDR3 covers 15 residues. CDR3 in DNA: TGTGCCACCTCTGGACAGCGAACCTCTGGAAACACCATATATTTT. Its protein is CATSGQRTSGNTIYF.

This clone was observed a single time. The J gene is TRBJ2-7, the V gene TRBV7-2; D remains ambiguous. Germline loops: CDR1 SGHTA, CDR2 FQGNSA. The CDR3 has 14 residues. V was shortened by 1 base and J by 4 bases, with 11 bases between the two germline ends. In nucleotides, the CDR3 is TGTGCCAGCAGCTTAGGTGGAGTGAGATACGAGCAGTACTTC. Amino acids: CASSLGGVRYEQYF.

This sequence joins TRBV27 and TRBJ1-1; D unresolved. Between the trimmed V and J ends, which lost 2 bases and 0 bases, there was a span of 10 bases. Germline assignment: CDR1 MNHEY and CDR2 SMNVEV (reference sequence). The CDR3 runs to 15 residues. CDR3 residues: CASSLMGGMNTEAFF. The DNA for the CDR3 is TGTGCCAGCAGTTTAATGGGAGGCATGAACACTGAAGCTTTCTTT.

This clone was seen a few times. The V call is TRBV9, the J call TRBJ1-2, with 7 bases lining up with TRBD1. There are 13 residues in the CDR3. J was trimmed by 4 bases and V by 0 bases; bases with no gene match: 0. Germline CDR1 SGDLS, CDR2 YYNGEE. CDR3: CASSVGQGYGYTF. In DNA, the CDR3 is TGTGCCAGCAGCGTAGGACAGGGCTATGGCTACACCTTC.

The chain couples TRBV28 to TRBJ2-3, with D maybe TRBD2 (5 bases). The germline V and J ends were trimmed by 5 bases and 4 bases, with 10 bases remaining between them. Germline loops: CDR1 MDHEN, CDR2 SYDVKM. CDR3 size: 13 residues. The CDR3 bases are TGTGCCAGCAGTCAACACGGGGCAGATACGCAGTATTTT. It yields the protein CASSQHGADTQYF.

J is TRBJ2-3 and V is TRBV4-3, with 11 nucleotides matching TRBD2. CDR3 size: 17 residues. CDR1 is LGHNA and CDR2 is YSLEER in the germline V gene. After removal of 3 bases from V and 2 bases from J, the junction contained 7 bases not matched to a gene. The CDR3 coding sequence is TGCGCCAGCAGCCAGGGACTAGCGGTCTTTTCCACAGATACGCAGTATTTT. Protein product: CASSQGLAVFSTDTQYF.

The chain couples TRBV19 to TRBJ1-5; no firm D call. With 0 bases removed from V and 5 bases from J, the gap between germline ends came to 5 bases. Germline assignment: CDR1 LNHDA and CDR2 SQIVND (reference sequence). The CDR3 extends over 13 amino acids. CDR3 amino acids: CASSIDPDQPQHF. DNA for the CDR3: TGTGCCAGTAGTATAGATCCCGATCAGCCCCAGCATTTT.

This rearrangement joins TRBV28 to TRBJ2-1, with 10 bases that match TRBD2. With V trimmed by 7 bases and J by 2 bases, 8 bases remained unmatched. CDR1 MDHEN and CDR2 SYDVKM come from the germline V gene. This CDR3 spans 16 amino acids. CDR3 bases: TGTGCCAGCATCTATAGGACTAGCGGCCCCTACAATGAGCAGTTCTTC. This gives the protein CASIYRTSGPYNEQFF. Using reference TRBV28 and TRBJ2-1 for the parts outside the CDR3, the full variable domain is DVKVTQSSRYLVKRTGEKVFLECVQDMDHENMFWYRQDPGLGLRLIYFSYDVKMKEKGDIPEGYSVSREKKERFSLILESASTNQTSMYLCASIYRTSGPYNEQFFGPGTRLTVL.

The chain links TRBV9 to TRBJ1-6, with 10 bases identical to TRBD1. The CDR3 has 15 amino acids. Trimming cost V 3 bases and J 6 bases; bases outside gene matches: 3. Germline V gene data show CDR1 as SGDLS and CDR2 as YYNGEE. The CDR3 DNA reads TGTGCCAGCAGCGCCCGGACAGGGGGTAATTCACCCCTCCACTTT. Translated: CASSARTGGNSPLHF.

V gene TRBV27 combines with J gene TRBJ2-1; 10 bases map to TRBD2. The CDR3 is made up of 14 amino acids. Trimming at V came to 4 bases and at J to 7 bases, leaving 4 bases not matched to a gene. Germline lookup yields CDR1 MNHEY and CDR2 SMNVEV (reference sequence). In DNA, the CDR3 is TGTGCCAGCAGTTCGAGGACTAGCGGTAATGAGCAGTTCTTC. As protein: CASSSRTSGNEQFF.

The V call is TRBV25-1, the J call TRBJ2-7; D perhaps matches TRBD1 (6 bases). The CDR3 length is 14 residues. Trimming pared 6 bases from V and 2 bases from J, leaving 14 bases between. From germline, CDR1 is MGHDK and CDR2 SYGVNS. CDR3 nucleotide sequence: TGTGCCAGCAGGGGCCCCTGGACAGCCTACGAGCAGTACTTC. Translating gives CASRGPWTAYEQYF.

This clone showed up just a few times. The chain combines TRBV14 with TRBJ1-3; D uncertain. This CDR3 is 16 amino acids long. V was clipped by 4 bases and J by 2 bases, with 15 bases between them. CDR1 is SGHDN, CDR2 FVKESK, per germline. In DNA form, the CDR3 reads TGTGCCAGCAGCCCAAACAGATTAAAGGCTGGAAACACCATATATTTT. The encoded protein is CASSPNRLKAGNTIYF.

Regarding this clone: Other DNA sequences in the same sample also yield this CDR3. The J gene is TRBJ2-7, the V gene TRBV7-2; 7 nucleotides line up with TRBD2. V gave up 4 bases and J gave up 2 bases; unmatched junction bases: 5. CDR3 length equals 14 residues. From germline, CDR1 is SGHTA and CDR2 FQGNSA. The CDR3 region has the DNA TGTGCCAGCAGCTCTCCGGGAGGACCCTACGAGCAGTACTTC. Amino acid sequence: CASSSPGGPYEQYF.

V and J are TRBV14 and TRBJ2-3; weak D call: TRBD1 (5 bases). The CDR3 loop spans 13 amino acids. Germline-derived CDR1 and CDR2 are SGHDN and FVKESK. Trimming pared 9 bases from V and 0 bases from J, leaving 10 bases between. Here the CDR3 DNA reads TGTGCCAGTCGACAGAGGAGCACAGATACGCAGTATTTT. Amino acid sequence: CASRQRSTDTQYF.

The J gene is TRBJ2-5, the V gene TRBV6-5, with TRBD1 identical over 7 bases. Germline values: CDR1 MNHEY, CDR2 SVGAGI. The V and J ends lost 8 bases and 5 bases, in that order; junction bases with no gene match: 5. The CDR3 contains 12 residues. The CDR3 sequence: CASDLTGETQYF. DNA for the CDR3: TGTGCCAGCGACCTGACAGGGGAGACCCAGTACTTC.

The J gene is TRBJ1-2, the V gene TRBV6-6; no clear D. The germline V gene has CDR1 MNHNY and CDR2 SVGAGI (reference sequence). The ends were cut back, 4 bases at V and 6 bases at J, with 6 bases in the middle. This CDR3 comprises 11 residues. The CDR3 loop reads CASSSSNGYTF. In DNA form, the CDR3 reads TGTGCCAGCAGTTCCTCTAATGGCTACACCTTC.

The CDR3 DNA is TGTGCCAGCAGCGCCTGGACTAGCGGCACAGATACGCAGTATTTT. Translation: CASSAWTSGTDTQYF. This chain links TRBV7-2 with TRBJ2-3, with TRBD2 matching 9 bases. The CDR3 has 15 amino acids. V shed 5 bases, J shed 1 base, and the junction held 4 bases outside the gene matches. Germline CDR1 reads SGHTA; CDR2 reads FQGNSA.

For the CDR3, the DNA is TGTGCCAGCGGCGTTTCGGGAGGACCGGACGGGGTGACTGAAGCTTTCTTT. This sequence encodes CASGVSGGPDGVTEAFF. The chain recombines TRBV7-9 with TRBJ1-1; D not certain. Germline V gene sequence: CDR1 SEHNR, CDR2 FQNEAQ (reference sequence). Trimming pared 8 bases from V and 5 bases from J, leaving 27 bases between. This CDR3 has 17 amino acids.

This clone has more than one count but fewer than ten. CDR3 nucleotide sequence: TGTGCCAGCAGCCCGGGGGGCTTGAGGGGCGAGACCCAGTACTTC. Translating it yields CASSPGGLRGETQYF. This chain connects TRBV11-2 to TRBJ2-5, with TRBD2 as a possible D gene (7 bases). Trimming removed 5 bases at V and 5 bases at J, with 18 bases between. The CDR3 spans 15 residues. Germline V lookup: CDR1 SGHAT, CDR2 FQNNGV. Combining the CDR3 with reference TRBV11-2 and TRBJ2-5 gives the whole variable domain EAGVAQSPRYKIIEKRQSVAFWCNPISGHATLYWYQQILGQGPKLLIQFQNNGVVDDSQLPKDRFSAERLKGVDSTLKIQPAKLEDSAVYLCASSPGGLRGETQYFGPGTRLLVL.